This T cell receptor (beta chain) is from a study of blood T cells in healthy people across ages. The CDR3 runs to 12 residues. Trimming took off 8 bases at V and 5 bases at J, with 13 bases between the two ends. From germline, CDR1 is SGHRS and CDR2 YFSETQ. Primers used in a second PCR of roughly 7 to 12 cycles were a sample-barcoded 5' primer and a J-beta primer mix. Using its own MiXCR run on the 5' RACE reads, TCRdb lists one record per CDR3 protein. The repertoire holds 1.5 million to 2 million distinct CDR3 sequences, with about 35% as singletons. This clonotype was obtained from a young woman in good health. Sequencing was carried out using blood. This chain links TRBV5-1 with TRBJ1-1; a weak D match, TRBD1 (5 bases). The CDR3 spells CASTGTGTEAFF. CDR3 coding DNA: TGCGCCAGTACCGGGACGGGGACTGAAGCTTTCTTT.